A single count supports the clone carrying this TCR beta chain. No antigen is known for it. PCR was performed using 60 Vbeta and 13 Jbeta primers. Clones were sequenced by immunoSEQ multiplex PCR, and TCRdb holds only the in-frame ones, with some missing. The table includes 100,000 or so clones, under 85% detected once. V lost 3 bases to trimming and J lost 3 bases; unmatched junction nucleotides: 9. The CDR3 is 17 amino acids. CDR1 is SGHDT and CDR2 is YYEEEE in the germline V gene. This sample stems from a study of cytomegalovirus exposure and HLA in healthy donors. Study-level points and caveats: Rarity held for most TCR sequences, but there were some public TCRs that occurred in many donors.

This receptor was identified in a man between 18 and 35 years old in good health and CMV-seronegative. This chain links TRBV5-6 with TRBJ2-2, with TRBD1 identical over 9 bases. Sequencing input: PBMCs. CDR3 protein: CASSSYSGTGHTGELFF. DNA for the CDR3: TGTGCCAGCAGCTCATATTCCGGGACAGGGCACACCGGGGAGCTGTTTTTT. The complete variable domain, with remaining parts taken from reference TRBV5-6 and TRBJ2-2, reads DAGVTQSPTHLIKTRGQQVTLRCSPKSGHDTVSWYQQALGQGPQFIFQYYEEEERQRGNFPDRFSGHQFPNYSSELNVNALLLGDSALYLCASSSYSGTGHTGELFFGEGSRLTVL.